The 11 T cell receptor beta chains listed next were all sequenced from one sample in a study of vaccination effects on CD4 cells after COVID-19. These receptors have no identified antigens. Profiling relied on immunoSEQ multiplex PCR, and the TCRdb table lists in-frame clones only, not all of them. The sample contains under 25,000 clones, roughly 81% of which appear only once. ViraFEST used viral peptide pools to expand antigen-specific CD4+ T cells before sequencing. Upon completion of under eleven days in culture, CD4+ T cells were isolated. Every participant took two doses of the BNT162b2 or mRNA-1273 vaccine. The specimen comprised CD4+ T cells from PBMCs cultured with SARS-CoV-2 spike peptides, sampled after COVID-19 vaccination. The source of these receptors is a human donor who received a COVID-19 vaccine. Some clones in this sample may be carry-over from other donors' samples.

The chain uses TRBV27 and TRBJ2-5; 8 bases line up with TRBD2. V shed 8 bases and J 3 bases; nucleotides not matched to a gene: 2. Looked up from germline, CDR1 is MNHEY and CDR2 is SMNVEV (reference sequence). This CDR3 is 12 amino acids long. CDR3 in DNA: TGTGCCAGCTCGGGGGGGAAAGAGACCCAGTACTTC. It is translated as CASSGGKETQYF.

The table lists this clone with a few counts. The rearrangement links TRBV18 to TRBJ1-5; TRBD1 matches at 7 bases. Germline V gene lookup returns CDR1 KGHSH and CDR2 LQKENI. V shed 5 bases and J 6 bases; nucleotides not matched to a gene: 4. CDR3 length equals 13 residues. DNA of the CDR3: TGTGCCAGCTCATCTGACAGGGCTCAGCCCCAGCATTTT. Protein sequence: CASSSDRAQPQHF.

The gene calls are TRBV5-4 and TRBJ2-3; the match to TRBD1 covers 8 bases. V trimming: 2 bases; J trimming: 6 bases; junction bases outside the gene matches: 8. Germline V gene sequence: CDR1 SGHNT, CDR2 YYREEE (reference sequence). The CDR3 is 15 residues long. The CDR3 here is CASSFAGGAGDTQYF. The CDR3 region has the DNA TGTGCCAGCAGCTTCGCAGGGGGCGCAGGTGATACGCAGTATTTT.

The chain combines TRBV14 with TRBJ2-5, with 8 bases lining up with TRBD1. The CDR3 sequence is 16 residues long. V shed 4 bases, J shed 5 bases, and the junction held 12 bases outside the gene matches. CDR1 SGHDN and CDR2 FVKESK come from the germline V gene. This CDR3 is CASSPGPQGAAETQYF. DNA for the CDR3: TGTGCCAGCAGCCCCGGGCCGCAGGGGGCGGCGGAGACCCAGTACTTC. Full variable domain (rest looked up from reference TRBV14 and TRBJ2-5): EAGVTQFPSHSVIEKGQTVTLRCDPISGHDNLYWYRRVMGKEIKFLLHFVKESKQDESGMPNNRFLAERTGGTYSTLKVQPAELEDSGVYFCASSPGPQGAAETQYFGPGTRLLVL.

This chain uses TRBV30 with TRBJ1-4; no firm D call. From germline, CDR1 is GTSNPN and CDR2 SVGIG (reference sequence). V gave up 0 bases and J gave up 4 bases, with 9 bases separating them. This CDR3 comprises 14 residues. The DNA for the CDR3 is TGTGCCTGGAGTGTATCCGGGTATAATGAAAAACTGTTTTTT. It yields the protein CAWSVSGYNEKLFF.

This clone was recorded a few times. This rearrangement joins TRBV6-5 to TRBJ1-1; D gene uncertain. The germline V gene has CDR1 MNHEY and CDR2 SVGAGI. This CDR3 is built from 14 residues. The V end lost 5 bases, the J end lost 1 base, and 11 bases lay between the germline ends. The CDR3, as DNA: TGTGCCAGCAGTAACGTTGCAGGGAACACTGAAGCTTTCTTT. Translating gives CASSNVAGNTEAFF.

V is TRBV5-8 and J is TRBJ1-5; D is ambiguous. Per the germline V gene, CDR1 is SGHTS and CDR2 is YDEGEE. This CDR3 is 13 amino acids long. V lost 0 bases, J lost 4 bases, and 5 bases lay in between. The CDR3 bases are TGTGCCAGCAGCTTGGCGGAAAATCAGCCCCAGCATTTT. It translates to CASSLAENQPQHF.

This clone has just a few counts. The rearrangement links TRBV4-3 to TRBJ1-6; a weak D match, TRBD1 (6 bases). The CDR3 length is 14 residues. Germline loops: CDR1 LGHNA, CDR2 YSLEER. With 1 base removed from V and 10 bases from J, the gap between germline ends came to 11 bases. Written as DNA, the CDR3 is TGCGCCAGCAGCCAAGGGGGGCTCGGATCACCCCTCCACTTT. It encodes CASSQGGLGSPLHF.

In its sample, this clone was seen a few times. The chain combines TRBV5-1 with TRBJ1-6, with no clear D. The germline V and J ends were trimmed by 6 bases and 2 bases, with 15 bases remaining between them. The CDR3 spans 16 residues. CDR1 and CDR2 (germline): SGHRS, YFSETQ. Here the CDR3 DNA reads TGCGCCAGCACCACAACCAGTCCGGCCTATAATTCACCCCTCCACTTT. It codes for CASTTTSPAYNSPLHF.

This clone was seen only once. This chain uses TRBV2 with TRBJ2-7, with D perhaps matching TRBD2 (5 bases). The V gene lost 3 bases and the J gene lost 6 bases, with 12 bases spanning the gap. CDR1 is SNHLY, CDR2 FYNNEI, per germline. This CDR3 region has 13 residues. CDR3 bases: TGTGCCAGCAGTGAGCAACTAGAAAGCGAGCAGTACGTC. Its translation: CASSEQLESEQYV.

This clone came up once. This sequence joins TRBV2 and TRBJ2-1; 9 bases agree with TRBD2. J lost 9 bases, V lost 5 bases, and 8 bases had no gene match. The CDR3 has 14 residues. Germline V gives CDR1 SNHLY, CDR2 FYNNEI. The CDR3 here is CASSLKLAGFEQFF. The DNA for the CDR3 is TGTGCCAGCAGTTTGAAACTAGCGGGTTTTGAGCAGTTCTTC.